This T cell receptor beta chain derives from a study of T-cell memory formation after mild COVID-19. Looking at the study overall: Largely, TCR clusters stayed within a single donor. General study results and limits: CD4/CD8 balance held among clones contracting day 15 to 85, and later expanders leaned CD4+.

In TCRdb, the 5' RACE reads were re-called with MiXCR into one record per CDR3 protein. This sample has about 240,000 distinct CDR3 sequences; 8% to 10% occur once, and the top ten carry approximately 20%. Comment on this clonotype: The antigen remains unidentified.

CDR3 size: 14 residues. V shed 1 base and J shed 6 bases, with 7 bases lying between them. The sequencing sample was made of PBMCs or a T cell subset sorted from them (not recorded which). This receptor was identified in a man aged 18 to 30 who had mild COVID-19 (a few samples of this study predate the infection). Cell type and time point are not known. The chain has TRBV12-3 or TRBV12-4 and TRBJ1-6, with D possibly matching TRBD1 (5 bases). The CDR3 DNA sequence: TGTGCCAGCAGTTTAGAGGGGAGTAATTCACCCCTCCACTTT. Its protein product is CASSLEGSNSPLHF.